The 10 T cell receptor beta chains listed next were all sequenced from one sample in a study of identical twins. TCRdb re-derived calls from the 5' RACE reads in MiXCR, one entry per CDR3 protein. The top ten hold under 15% of the sample, which has more than 600,000 distinct CDR3 sequences, roughly 18% seen once. The sample also formed part of further work on T cells expressing NK-cell markers.

Sequenced material: PBMCs. These receptors all stem from a woman between 18 and 30 years old in good health.

This clonotype was seen a few times. The J gene is TRBJ2-3, the V gene TRBV10-3; 9 positions agree with TRBD2. The germline V gene has CDR1 ENHRY and CDR2 SYGVKD. V trimming: 1 base; J trimming: 6 bases; junction bases outside the gene matches: 8. CDR3 length: 16 residues. The DNA of the CDR3 is TGTGCCATCAGTGAGTGGCGAGCGGGAGGTCGGGATACGCAGTATTTT. Translating gives CAISEWRAGGRDTQYF.

This clonotype has just a few counts. J is TRBJ2-1 and V is TRBV5-4; TRBD1 agrees at 10 bases. There are 16 residues in the CDR3. V shed 4 bases, J shed 3 bases, and the junction held 7 bases outside the gene matches. The germline V gene encodes CDR1 SGHNT and CDR2 YYREEE (reference sequence). CDR3 in DNA: TGTGCCAGCAGCCTCGGGGGGGACAGGGGCTACAATGAGCAGTTCTTC. The encoded protein is CASSLGGDRGYNEQFF.

This clonotype came up a few times. This rearrangement joins TRBV5-1 to TRBJ2-2; 8 bases align to TRBD2. The V and J ends lost 0 bases and 11 bases, in that order; junction bases with no gene match: 6. CDR3 size: 14 residues. Germline V gene sequence: CDR1 SGHRS, CDR2 YFSETQ. The CDR3 bases are TGCGCCAGCAGCTTGGTGGCGGGAGGCTTAGAGCTGTTTTTT. This codes for CASSLVAGGLELFF.

This clonotype was detected only a few times. This sequence joins TRBV15 and TRBJ2-7; unclear D gene. From germline, CDR1 is LNHNV and CDR2 YYDKDF (reference sequence). Trimming stripped 0 bases from V and 6 bases from J, with 18 bases between. The CDR3 length is 16 residues. The CDR3 bases are TGTGCCACCAGCAGAGATCGGGTGGGAAGGGCGGTCGAGCAGTACTTC. Amino acid sequence: CATSRDRVGRAVEQYF. Using reference TRBV15 and TRBJ2-7 for the parts outside the CDR3, the full variable domain is DAMVIQNPRYQVTQFGKPVTLSCSQTLNHNVMYWYQQKSSQAPKLLFHYYDKDFNNEADTPDNFQSRRPNTSFCFLDIRSPGLGDTAMYLCATSRDRVGRAVEQYFGPGTRLTVT.

This clonotype was recorded many times. The rearrangement joins TRBV7-2 to TRBJ2-5; D might be TRBD1 (5 bases). In germline, CDR1 is SGHTA, CDR2 FQGNSA. The CDR3 runs to 14 residues. The V end lost 1 base, the J end lost 2 bases, and 8 bases lay between the germline ends. CDR3 in amino acids: CASSLVRGQETQYF. The CDR3 DNA follows: TGTGCCAGCAGCTTAGTTAGGGGACAAGAGACCCAGTACTTC. Combining the CDR3 with reference TRBV7-2 and TRBJ2-5 gives the whole variable domain GAGVSQSPSNKVTEKGKDVELRCDPISGHTALYWYRQSLGQGLEFLIYFQGNSAPDKSGLPSDRFSAERTGGSVSTLTIQRTQQEDSAVYLCASSLVRGQETQYFGPGTRLLVL.

This clonotype was detected a few times. This chain uses TRBV6-2 or TRBV6-3 with TRBJ1-5, with TRBD1 matching 9 bases. Trimming at V came to 0 bases and at J to 4 bases, leaving 1 base not matched to a gene. Per the germline V gene, CDR1 is MNHEY and CDR2 is SVGEGT. This CDR3 contains 15 residues. The CDR3 nucleotides read TGTGCCAGCAGTTACTCCGGGACAGGGAATCAGCCCCAGCATTTT. Translation: CASSYSGTGNQPQHF.

This clonotype was counted between two and nine times. The rearrangement joins TRBV30 to TRBJ2-3; D gene uncertain. The CDR3 has 13 amino acids. With 5 bases removed from V and 3 bases from J, the gap between germline ends came to 12 bases. CDR1 GTSNPN and CDR2 SVGIG come from the germline V gene (reference sequence). CDR3 amino acids: CAWDSGGTDTQYF. The CDR3 DNA reads as TGTGCCTGGGACTCTGGCGGAACAGATACGCAGTATTTT.

V gene TRBV11-2 combines with J gene TRBJ2-5; the D call may be TRBD1 or TRBD2 (5 bases each). V was trimmed by 3 bases and J by 4 bases, leaving 9 bases between them. The CDR3 contains 13 residues. CDR1 and CDR2 (germline): SGHAT, FQNNGV. The CDR3 region is CASSLGESETQYF. The DNA for the CDR3 is TGTGCCAGCAGCTTGGGGGAATCAGAGACCCAGTACTTC.

A few counts support this clonotype. V usage is TRBV5-4 and J usage is TRBJ2-5; 7 nucleotides agree with TRBD2. CDR1 is SGHNT and CDR2 is YYREEE in the germline V gene (reference sequence). Unmatched junction bases numbered 13, after V lost 0 bases and J lost 5 bases. CDR3 length equals 17 residues. The CDR3 nucleotides are TGTGCCAGCAGCTTGGATGTGTCGGGAGGAGCGGAGGAGACCCAGTACTTC. This encodes CASSLDVSGGAEETQYF.

The chain carries TRBV10-3 and TRBJ1-2; 9 nucleotides match TRBD1. In germline, CDR1 is ENHRY, CDR2 SYGVKD. The CDR3 extends over 14 amino acids. V trimming: 2 bases; J trimming: 13 bases; junction bases outside the gene matches: 11. For the CDR3, the DNA is TGTGCCATCAGTGAGACGCGGGACAGGGATCCCCTCACCTTC. It translates to CAISETRDRDPLTF.